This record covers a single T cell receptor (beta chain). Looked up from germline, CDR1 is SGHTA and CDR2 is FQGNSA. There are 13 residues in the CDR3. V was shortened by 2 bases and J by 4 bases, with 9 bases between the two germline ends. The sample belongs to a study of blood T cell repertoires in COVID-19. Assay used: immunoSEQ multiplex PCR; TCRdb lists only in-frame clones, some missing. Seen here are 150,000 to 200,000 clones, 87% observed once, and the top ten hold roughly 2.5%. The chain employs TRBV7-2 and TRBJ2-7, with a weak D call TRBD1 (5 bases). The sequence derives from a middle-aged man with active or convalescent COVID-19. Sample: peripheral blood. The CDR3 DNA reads TGTGCCAGCAGCTTAAGGCAGGGTTACGAGCAGTACTTC. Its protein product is CASSLRQGYEQYF. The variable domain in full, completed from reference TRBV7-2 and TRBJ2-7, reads GAGVSQSPSNKVTEKGKDVELRCDPISGHTALYWYRQSLGQGLEFLIYFQGNSAPDKSGLPSDRFSAERTGGSVSTLTIQRTQQEDSAVYLCASSLRQGYEQYFGPGTRLTVT.